The 12 T cell receptor beta chains listed next were all sequenced from one sample in a study of T cell responses to AZD1222 COVID-19 vaccine. Measured with immunoSEQ multiplex PCR; TCRdb has only the in-frame clones, and not every one. The data contain 100,000 to 150,000 clones, around 90% of them singletons. Sequenced material: peripheral blood, taken on day 0 of AZD1222 vaccination. Receptors were obtained from an adult in good health.

The rearrangement links TRBV11-2 to TRBJ1-5; D not certain. The CDR3 totals 14 residues. CDR1 and CDR2 (germline): SGHAT, FQNNGV. V was pared by 6 bases and J by 0 bases, with 9 bases between. The CDR3 loop is CASSPLYSNQPQHF. The CDR3 DNA reads as TGTGCCAGCAGTCCTCTTTATAGCAATCAGCCCCAGCATTTT.

The chain has TRBV5-4 and TRBJ2-1, with 11 nucleotides matching TRBD2. CDR1 and CDR2 (germline): SGHNT, YYREEE (reference sequence). V shed 0 bases and J 0 bases; nucleotides not matched to a gene: 11. The length of the CDR3 is 20 residues. CDR3 residues: CASSLGSLSGRDSSYNEQFF. CDR3 bases: TGTGCCAGCAGCTTGGGGTCTCTTAGCGGGAGGGATAGCTCCTACAATGAGCAGTTCTTC.

This chain links TRBV9 with TRBJ1-6; D not resolved. The CDR3 is made up of 17 amino acids. CDR1 and CDR2 from the germline V gene are SGDLS and YYNGEE. V shed 0 bases and J shed 0 bases, with 10 bases lying between them. CDR3 bases: TGTGCCAGCAGCGTAGATATGGGAAGCTCCTATAATTCACCCCTCCACTTT. Residues: CASSVDMGSSYNSPLHF.

The chain carries TRBV29-1 and TRBJ2-1; D gene ambiguous. Germline assignment: CDR1 SQVTM and CDR2 ANQGSEA. The V end lost 7 bases, the J end lost 6 bases, and 4 bases lay between the germline ends. This CDR3 has 9 amino acids. The CDR3 sequence: CSASNEQFF. The CDR3 DNA sequence: TGCAGCGCGAGCAATGAGCAGTTCTTC.

The V gene is TRBV25-1, the J gene TRBJ2-1, with D perhaps matching TRBD1 (6 bases). Germline V CDR1 and CDR2: MGHDK, SYGVNS. V dropped 3 bases and J dropped 10 bases, with 13 bases sitting between them. The CDR3 loop spans 13 amino acids. CDR3 coding DNA: TGTGCCAGCAGTGAGAACGCAGGGGTAGAGCAGTTCTTC. Its translation is CASSENAGVEQFF. The entire variable domain, with the rest obtained from reference TRBV25-1 and TRBJ2-1, is as follows: EADIYQTPRYLVIGTGKKITLECSQTMGHDKMYWYQQDPGMELHLIHYSYGVNSTEKGDLSSESTVSRIRTEHFPLTLESARPSHTSQYLCASSENAGVEQFFGPGTRLTVL.

The rearrangement joins TRBV18 to TRBJ1-2, with TRBD1 identical over 8 bases. CDR1 is KGHSH, CDR2 LQKENI, per germline. The CDR3 is 14 amino acids. V lost 6 bases and J lost 4; bases outside the gene matches: 7. CDR3 bases: TGTGCCAGCTCCCTGGACAGGGTCGGCTATGGCTACACCTTC. This codes for CASSLDRVGYGYTF. The full variable domain, its missing parts supplied by reference TRBV18 and TRBJ1-2, is NAGVMQNPRHLVRRRGQEARLRCSPMKGHSHVYWYRQLPEEGLKFMVYLQKENIIDESGMPKERFSAEFPKEGPSILRIQQVVRGDSAAYFCASSLDRVGYGYTFGSGTRLTVV.

The chain joins TRBV6-6 to TRBJ1-5; the D gene is possibly TRBD1 (5 bases). Trimming shortened V by 11 bases and J by 0 bases, and 14 bases separated the two germline ends. Germline V lookup: CDR1 MNHNY, CDR2 SVGAGI (reference sequence). CDR3 size: 14 residues. The CDR3 sequence: CAGGGNHSNQPQHF. The DNA of the CDR3 is TGTGCCGGGGGGGGGAATCATAGCAATCAGCCCCAGCATTTT.

The chain employs TRBV7-2 and TRBJ1-1; 7 nucleotides agree with TRBD1. Germline CDR1 reads SGHTA; CDR2 reads FQGNSA. The J segment lost 1 base and the V segment lost 0 bases, leaving 5 bases of the junction unmatched. CDR3 size: 16 residues. The CDR3 loop reads CASSLAGGGRNTEAFF. The CDR3 DNA reads TGTGCCAGCAGCTTAGCGGGAGGGGGCCGGAACACTGAAGCTTTCTTT.

The chain recombines TRBV5-6 with TRBJ1-5, with D hard to call. V was clipped by 0 bases and J by 9 bases, with 10 bases between them. Germline lookup yields CDR1 SGHDT and CDR2 YYEEEE. This CDR3 comprises 13 residues. CDR3: CASSLDAFTPQHF. The CDR3 DNA reads TGTGCCAGCAGCTTGGATGCGTTTACGCCCCAGCATTTT. The full variable domain, with the rest looked up from reference TRBV5-6 and TRBJ1-5, is DAGVTQSPTHLIKTRGQQVTLRCSPKSGHDTVSWYQQALGQGPQFIFQYYEEEERQRGNFPDRFSGHQFPNYSSELNVNALLLGDSALYLCASSLDAFTPQHFGDGTRLSIL.

The rearrangement uses TRBV29-1 and TRBJ2-5; 9 bases map to TRBD1. V lost 5 bases, J lost 5 bases, and 12 bases stayed unmatched. CDR1 and CDR2 from the germline V gene are SQVTM and ANQGSEA. The CDR3 spans 15 residues. The CDR3 spells CSVTQTGGGSETQYF. CDR3 bases: TGCAGCGTTACCCAAACAGGGGGCGGGTCGGAGACCCAGTACTTC.

This clone showed up just a few times. The CDR3 DNA sequence: TGTGCCAGCAGTGTGGGGGATACCGGGGAGCTGTTTTTT. Translating gives CASSVGDTGELFF. This chain uses TRBV6-4 with TRBJ2-2; either TRBD1 or TRBD2 may supply D (5 bases each). Germline V gene sequence: CDR1 MRHNA, CDR2 SNTAGT. This CDR3 spans 13 amino acids. V was pared by 4 bases and J by 5 bases, with 8 bases between.

This clone has only one observation. The chain has TRBV2 and TRBJ2-3, with 8 bases identical to TRBD1. V lost 6 bases, J lost 3 bases, and 8 bases stayed unmatched. Germline CDR1 reads SNHLY; CDR2 reads FYNNEI. The CDR3 totals 15 residues. The CDR3 is CASSPLDRETDTQYF. The CDR3 DNA is TGTGCCAGCAGCCCCTTGGACAGGGAAACAGATACGCAGTATTTT.